This T cell receptor beta chain derives from a study of shared clonotypes between healthy human individuals. Study overall: The people who gave samples were two women and three men aged 18 to 49.

It was at deep level that the assay was run. Repertoires were generated with immunoSEQ multiplex PCR, while TCRdb's copy carries only in-frame clones and drops some. The sample holds hundreds of thousands of clones; around 73% are singletons and the top ten take around 2%. On this clone itself: Its specificity is not known.

Points from the study as a whole: Sorted-subset samples were not fully sequenced, rarefaction indicated. Depth of sequencing was expected to influence donor clonotype sharing.

V lost 1 base, J lost 2 bases, and 15 bases lay in between. Germline V lookup: CDR1 SNHLY, CDR2 FYNNEI. This CDR3 has 16 amino acids. This chain connects TRBV2 to TRBJ2-7, with unresolved D. Sequences were obtained from memory CD4+ T cells sorted from blood. As for subset: CD45RA-negative fraction. The sequence came from a woman aged 25 to 45 in good health. CDR3 loop: CASSEVGFLPTYEQYF. CDR3 coding DNA: TGTGCCAGCAGTGAAGTCGGTTTCCTTCCTACCTACGAGCAGTACTTC.